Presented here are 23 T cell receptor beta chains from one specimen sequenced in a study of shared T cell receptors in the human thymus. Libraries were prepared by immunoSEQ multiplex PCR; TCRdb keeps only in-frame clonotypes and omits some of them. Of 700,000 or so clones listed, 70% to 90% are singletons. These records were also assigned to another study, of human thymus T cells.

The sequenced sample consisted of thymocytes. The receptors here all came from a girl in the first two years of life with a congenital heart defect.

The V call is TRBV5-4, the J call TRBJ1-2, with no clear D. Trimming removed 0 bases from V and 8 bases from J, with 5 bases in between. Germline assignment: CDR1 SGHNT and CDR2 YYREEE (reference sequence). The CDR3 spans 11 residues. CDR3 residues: CASSLAVGYTF. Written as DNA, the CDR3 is TGTGCCAGCAGCTTGGCCGTGGGCTACACCTTC.

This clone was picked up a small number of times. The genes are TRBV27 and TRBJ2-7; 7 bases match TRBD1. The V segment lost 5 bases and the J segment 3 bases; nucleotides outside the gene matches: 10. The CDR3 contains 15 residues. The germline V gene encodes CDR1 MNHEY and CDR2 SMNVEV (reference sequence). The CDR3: CASSPTGPNSYEQYF. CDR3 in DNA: TGTGCCAGCAGTCCGACAGGGCCCAACAGCTACGAGCAGTACTTC.

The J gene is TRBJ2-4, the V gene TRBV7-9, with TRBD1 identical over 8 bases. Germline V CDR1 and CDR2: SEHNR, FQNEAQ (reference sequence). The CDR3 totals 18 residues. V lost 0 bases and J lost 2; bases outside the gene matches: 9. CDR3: CASSLAEDRVATKNIQYF. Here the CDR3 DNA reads TGTGCCAGCAGCTTAGCGGAGGACAGGGTTGCGACCAAAAACATTCAGTACTTC.

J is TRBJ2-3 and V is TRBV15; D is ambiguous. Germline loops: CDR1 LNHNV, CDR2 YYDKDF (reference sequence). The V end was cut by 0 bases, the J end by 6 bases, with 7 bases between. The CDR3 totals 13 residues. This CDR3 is CATSRDWADTQYF. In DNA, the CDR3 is TGTGCCACCAGCAGAGATTGGGCCGATACGCAGTATTTT. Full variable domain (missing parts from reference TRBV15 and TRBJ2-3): DAMVIQNPRYQVTQFGKPVTLSCSQTLNHNVMYWYQQKSSQAPKLLFHYYDKDFNNEADTPDNFQSRRPNTSFCFLDIRSPGLGDTAMYLCATSRDWADTQYFGPGTRLTVL.

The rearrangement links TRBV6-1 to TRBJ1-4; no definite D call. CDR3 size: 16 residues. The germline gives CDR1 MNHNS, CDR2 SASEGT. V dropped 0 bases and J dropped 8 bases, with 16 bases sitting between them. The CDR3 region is CASSEAEDRSGEKLFF. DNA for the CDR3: TGTGCCAGCAGTGAAGCCGAGGACCGCTCGGGGGAAAAACTGTTTTTT.

DNA of the CDR3: TGTGCCAGCAGACGATCGGCGGGACAGGGATCGGACACTGAAGCTTTCTTT. It specifies CASRRSAGQGSDTEAFF. The rearrangement uses TRBV9 and TRBJ1-1; TRBD1 matches 9 bases. This CDR3 has 17 residues. Germline CDR1 is SGDLS and CDR2 is YYNGEE. The trim removed 5 bases at V and 3 bases at J, leaving 14 bases unmatched.

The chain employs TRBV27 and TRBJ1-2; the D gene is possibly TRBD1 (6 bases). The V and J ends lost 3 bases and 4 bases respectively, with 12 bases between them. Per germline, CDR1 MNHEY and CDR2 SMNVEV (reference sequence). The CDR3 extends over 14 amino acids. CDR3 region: CASSLGEGGYGYTF. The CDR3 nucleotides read TGTGCCAGCAGTTTGGGGGAAGGGGGCTATGGCTACACCTTC.

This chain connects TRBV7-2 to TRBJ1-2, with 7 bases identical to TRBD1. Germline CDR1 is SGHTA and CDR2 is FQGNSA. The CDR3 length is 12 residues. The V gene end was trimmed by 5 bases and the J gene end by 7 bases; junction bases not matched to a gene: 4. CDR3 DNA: TGTGCCAGCAGCCCGACAGGGTCTGGCTACACCTTC. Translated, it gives CASSPTGSGYTF.

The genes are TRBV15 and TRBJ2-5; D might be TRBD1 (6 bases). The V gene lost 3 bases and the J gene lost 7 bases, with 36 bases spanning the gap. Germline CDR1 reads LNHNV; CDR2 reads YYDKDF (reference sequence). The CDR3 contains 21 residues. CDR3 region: CATSRLFRPQGAAVEVVTQYF. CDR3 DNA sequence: TGTGCCACCAGCAGGTTATTCCGCCCACAGGGTGCCGCGGTGGAGGTAGTGACCCAGTACTTC.

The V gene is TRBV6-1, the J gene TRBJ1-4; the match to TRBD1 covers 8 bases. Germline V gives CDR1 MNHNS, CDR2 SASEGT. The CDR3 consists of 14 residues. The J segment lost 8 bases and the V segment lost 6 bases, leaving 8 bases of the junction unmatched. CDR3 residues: CASRKTGGNEKLFF. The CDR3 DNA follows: TGTGCCAGCAGAAAAACAGGGGGTAACGAAAAACTGTTTTTT.

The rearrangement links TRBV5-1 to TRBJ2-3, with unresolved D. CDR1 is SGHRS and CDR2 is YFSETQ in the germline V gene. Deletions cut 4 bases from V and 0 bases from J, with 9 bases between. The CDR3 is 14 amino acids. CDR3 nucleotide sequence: TGCGCCAGCAGCCTCTATGCTAGCACAGATACGCAGTATTTT. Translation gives CASSLYASTDTQYF.

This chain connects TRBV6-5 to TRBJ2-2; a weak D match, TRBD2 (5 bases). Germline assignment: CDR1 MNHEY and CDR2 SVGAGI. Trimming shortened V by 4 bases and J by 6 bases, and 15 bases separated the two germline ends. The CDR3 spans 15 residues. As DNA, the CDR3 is TGTGCCAGCAGTTTAATGCTAGCCGGGGCCGGGGAGCTGTTTTTT. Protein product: CASSLMLAGAGELFF.

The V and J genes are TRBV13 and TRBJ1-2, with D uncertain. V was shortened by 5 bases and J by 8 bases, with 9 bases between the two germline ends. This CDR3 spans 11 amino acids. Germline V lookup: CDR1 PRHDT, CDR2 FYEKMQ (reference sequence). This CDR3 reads CASSRSGGYTF. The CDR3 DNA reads TGTGCCAGCAGCCGCTCGGGAGGCTACACCTTC.

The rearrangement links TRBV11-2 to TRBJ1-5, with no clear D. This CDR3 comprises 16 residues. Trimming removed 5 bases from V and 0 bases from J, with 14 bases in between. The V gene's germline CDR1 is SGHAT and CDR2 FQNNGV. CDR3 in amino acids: CASSPETVYSNQPQHF. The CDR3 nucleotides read TGTGCCAGCAGCCCCGAAACGGTCTATAGCAATCAGCCCCAGCATTTT. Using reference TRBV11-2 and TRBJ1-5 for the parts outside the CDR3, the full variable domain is EAGVAQSPRYKIIEKRQSVAFWCNPISGHATLYWYQQILGQGPKLLIQFQNNGVVDDSQLPKDRFSAERLKGVDSTLKIQPAKLEDSAVYLCASSPETVYSNQPQHFGDGTRLSIL.

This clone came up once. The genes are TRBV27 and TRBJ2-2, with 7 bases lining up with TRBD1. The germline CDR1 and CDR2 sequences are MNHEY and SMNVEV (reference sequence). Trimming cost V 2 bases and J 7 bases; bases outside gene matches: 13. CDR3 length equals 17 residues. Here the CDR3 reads CASSLHGGTQGSGELFF. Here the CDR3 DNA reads TGTGCCAGCAGTTTACATGGTGGGACACAGGGGAGCGGGGAGCTGTTTTTT.

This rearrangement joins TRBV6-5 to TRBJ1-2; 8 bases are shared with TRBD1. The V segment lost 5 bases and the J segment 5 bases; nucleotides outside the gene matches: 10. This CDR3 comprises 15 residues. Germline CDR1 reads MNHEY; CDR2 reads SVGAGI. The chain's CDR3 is CASSPRQGKKYGYTF. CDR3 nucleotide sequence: TGTGCCAGCAGTCCTCGACAGGGGAAGAAGTATGGCTACACCTTC.

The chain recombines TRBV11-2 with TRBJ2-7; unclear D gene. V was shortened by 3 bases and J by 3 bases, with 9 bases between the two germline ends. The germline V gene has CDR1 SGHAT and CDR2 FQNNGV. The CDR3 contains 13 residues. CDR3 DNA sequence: TGTGCCAGCAGCTTTGTGATACACTACGAGCAGTACTTC. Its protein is CASSFVIHYEQYF.

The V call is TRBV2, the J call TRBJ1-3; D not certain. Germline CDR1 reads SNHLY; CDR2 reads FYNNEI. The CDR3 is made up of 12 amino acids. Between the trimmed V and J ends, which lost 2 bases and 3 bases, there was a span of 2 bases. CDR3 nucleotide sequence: TGTGCCAGCAGTGAATATGGAAACACCATATATTTT. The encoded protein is CASSEYGNTIYF.

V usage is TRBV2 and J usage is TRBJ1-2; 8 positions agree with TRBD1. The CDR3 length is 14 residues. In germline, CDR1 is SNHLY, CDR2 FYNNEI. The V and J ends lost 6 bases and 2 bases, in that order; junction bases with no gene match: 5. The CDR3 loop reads CASRLRGPNYGYTF. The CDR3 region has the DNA TGTGCCAGCAGGCTCAGGGGGCCAAACTATGGCTACACCTTC.

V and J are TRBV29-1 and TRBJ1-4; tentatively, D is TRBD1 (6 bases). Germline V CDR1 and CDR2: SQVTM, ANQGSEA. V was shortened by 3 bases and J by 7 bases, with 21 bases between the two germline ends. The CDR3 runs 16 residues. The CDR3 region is CSVDGPGDITSEKLFF. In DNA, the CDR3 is TGCAGCGTTGACGGGCCAGGGGATATAACGAGTGAAAAACTGTTTTTT. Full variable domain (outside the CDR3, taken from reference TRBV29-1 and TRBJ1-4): SAVISQKPSRDICQRGTSLTIQCQVDSQVTMMFWYRQQPGQSLTLIATANQGSEATYESGFVIDKFPISRPNLTFSTLTVSNMSPEDSSIYLCSVDGPGDITSEKLFFGSGTQLSVL.

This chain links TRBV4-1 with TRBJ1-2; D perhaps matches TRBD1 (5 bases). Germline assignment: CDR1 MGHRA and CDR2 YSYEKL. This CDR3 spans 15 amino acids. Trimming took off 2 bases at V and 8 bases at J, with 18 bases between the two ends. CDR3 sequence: CASSQKGLLGSGYTF. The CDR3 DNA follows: TGCGCCAGCAGCCAAAAGGGACTTTTGGGGTCAGGCTACACCTTC.

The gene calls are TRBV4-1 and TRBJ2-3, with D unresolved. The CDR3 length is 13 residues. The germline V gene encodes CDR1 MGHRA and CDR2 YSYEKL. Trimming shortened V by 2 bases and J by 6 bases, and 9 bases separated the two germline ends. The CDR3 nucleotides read TGCGCCAGCAGCCAACGTCGGTGGGATACGCAGTATTTT. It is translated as CASSQRRWDTQYF.

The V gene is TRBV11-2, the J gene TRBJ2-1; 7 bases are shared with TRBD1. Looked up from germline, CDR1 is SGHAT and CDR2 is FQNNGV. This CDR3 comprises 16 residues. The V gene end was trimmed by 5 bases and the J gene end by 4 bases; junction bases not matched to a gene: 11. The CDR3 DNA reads TGTGCCAGCAGCACCTGGGACAGACGATCTTACAATGAGCAGTTCTTC. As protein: CASSTWDRRSYNEQFF. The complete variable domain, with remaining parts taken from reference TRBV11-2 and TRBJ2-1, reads EAGVAQSPRYKIIEKRQSVAFWCNPISGHATLYWYQQILGQGPKLLIQFQNNGVVDDSQLPKDRFSAERLKGVDSTLKIQPAKLEDSAVYLCASSTWDRRSYNEQFFGPGTRLTVL.